The 27 T cell receptor beta chains given below trace back to one sample, sequenced in a study of blood T cells in healthy people across ages. It was with a sample-barcoded 5' primer and a J-beta primer mix that a second PCR of roughly 7 to 12 cycles was run. TCRdb re-derived calls from the 5' RACE reads in MiXCR, one entry per CDR3 protein. The sample holds under 2 million distinct CDR3 sequences, about 31% seen once. Sequencing input: blood. The receptors were sampled from a woman aged 25 to 39 in good health.

The rearrangement links TRBV4-1 to TRBJ2-7; no clear D gene. The CDR3 runs 14 residues. Germline loops: CDR1 MGHRA, CDR2 YSYEKL. Trimming took 2 bases from V and 6 from J, leaving 14 bases between them. The CDR3 nucleotides read TGCGCCAGCAGCCAACATCCCTTTTTGGGCGAGCAGTACTTC. Translating gives CASSQHPFLGEQYF.

The chain links TRBV7-3 to TRBJ2-1; D is possibly TRBD2 (7 bases). V lost 5 bases and J lost 4, with 18 bases in between. This CDR3 is built from 16 residues. Germline CDR1 and CDR2: SGHTA and FQGTGA. This CDR3 is CASSPVAGAGYNEQFF. Here the CDR3 DNA reads TGTGCCAGCAGCCCCGTGGCGGGGGCTGGGTACAATGAGCAGTTCTTC.

The table lists this clonotype with a few counts. The chain carries TRBV12-3 or TRBV12-4 and TRBJ2-5; maybe TRBD1 (6 bases). This CDR3 has 17 residues. V lost 6 bases and J 4 bases, leaving 24 bases between the germline ends. CDR3 sequence (DNA): TGTGCCAGCAGCCTGGGGCAGGGGATTGGGGCGCGAGAGACCCAGTACTTC. Amino acid sequence: CASSLGQGIGARETQYF.

At least ten counts were recorded for this clonotype. This chain joins TRBV27 and TRBJ1-5, with a possible D match to TRBD1 (6 bases). V lost 6 bases and J lost 5, with 8 bases in between. The CDR3 has 12 residues. From germline, CDR1 is MNHEY and CDR2 SMNVEV (reference sequence). CDR3: CASRTGDQPQHF. As DNA, the CDR3 is TGTGCCAGCAGGACAGGCGATCAGCCCCAGCATTTT.

This chain joins TRBV5-1 and TRBJ2-7; maybe TRBD1 (5 bases). V lost 0 bases, J lost 2 bases, and 9 bases lay in between. CDR1 SGHRS and CDR2 YFSETQ come from the germline V gene. CDR3 size: 14 residues. Here the CDR3 DNA reads TGCGCCAGCAGCTTGGAATCAGGGCCCTACGAGCAGTACTTC. Encoded protein: CASSLESGPYEQYF.

V gene TRBV27 combines with J gene TRBJ2-7; tentative D call: TRBD1 (7 bases). Germline lookup yields CDR1 MNHEY and CDR2 SMNVEV (reference sequence). Trimming stripped 3 bases from V and 0 bases from J, with 15 bases between. The CDR3 extends over 16 amino acids. As DNA, the CDR3 is TGTGCCAGCAGTTTTAGCGGAGGGACAGTCTCCTACGAGCAGTACTTC. It is translated as CASSFSGGTVSYEQYF.

Here the CDR3 reads CASQRTGGDGYTF. In DNA, the CDR3 is TGTGCCAGCCAAAGGACAGGGGGCGATGGCTACACCTTC. The gene calls are TRBV18 and TRBJ1-2; the match to TRBD1 covers 11 bases. Germline CDR1 KGHSH, CDR2 LQKENI. The CDR3 totals 13 residues. V lost 8 bases and J lost 6; bases outside the gene matches: 5.

This clonotype was observed a single time. The chain is built from TRBV10-2 and TRBJ2-3, with 13 positions matching TRBD2. From germline, CDR1 is WSHSY and CDR2 SAAADI. V dropped 8 bases and J dropped 2; count of bases not matched to a gene: 1. The CDR3 is made up of 14 amino acids. CDR3 nucleotides: TGCGCCAGCGGGACTAGCGGGGCCACAGATACGCAGTATTTT. This codes for CASGTSGATDTQYF.

Turning to this clonotype: With a much larger clone just one base away, this may be a read error. The chain couples TRBV20-1 to TRBJ1-2, with a tentative D call TRBD1 (6 bases). CDR1 and CDR2 (germline): DFQATT, SNEGSKA (reference sequence). The CDR3 has 13 residues. CDR3 protein: CGARPNQGQGYTF. DNA for the CDR3: TGCGGTGCTAGACCTAACCAGGGGCAGGGCTACACCTTC.

This clonotype was observed a few times. The V gene is TRBV20-1, the J gene TRBJ2-3; D is perhaps TRBD1 or TRBD2 (6 bases each). CDR3 length: 15 residues. V lost 6 bases to trimming and J lost 6 bases, with 22 bases between them. In germline, CDR1 is DFQATT, CDR2 SNEGSKA (reference sequence). The CDR3 reads CSAEGGRGIKDTQYF. Written as DNA, the CDR3 is TGCAGTGCAGAAGGGGGGCGGGGCATTAAGGATACGCAGTATTTT.

Only a few counts were recorded for this clonotype. V is TRBV27 and J is TRBJ2-7; weak D call: TRBD1 (5 bases). Trimming took off 5 bases at V and 3 bases at J, with 14 bases between the two ends. This CDR3 region has 14 residues. CDR1 and CDR2 from the germline V gene are MNHEY and SMNVEV (reference sequence). The CDR3: CASSNTPQGYEQYF. The CDR3 DNA is TGTGCCAGCAGTAACACACCTCAGGGCTACGAGCAGTACTTC.

The chain carries TRBV9 and TRBJ2-7, with a tentative D call TRBD2 (6 bases). The CDR3 length is 14 residues. CDR1 is SGDLS, CDR2 YYNGEE, per germline. Trimming cost V 8 bases and J 5 bases, with 20 bases left between them. This CDR3 reads CASMPGPRGHEQYF. The CDR3 nucleotides are TGTGCCAGTATGCCGGGACCGCGGGGCCACGAGCAGTACTTC.

As to this clonotype: A single base separates this from a much larger clone, so it may be a read error. The genes are TRBV5-5 and TRBJ2-3; TRBD2 is a possible D gene (5 bases). V was cut by 1 base and J by 0 bases, with 15 bases left in between. This CDR3 is built from 17 residues. Germline CDR1 and CDR2: SGHKS and YYEKEE (reference sequence). For the CDR3, the DNA is TGTGCCAGCAGCTTGTGGAGGATGCGCACTAGCACAGATACGCAGTATTTT. It translates to CASSLWRMRTSTDTQYF.

A note on this clonotype: The junction shows a germline mismatch at one end, possibly a read error. The chain couples TRBV7-3 to TRBJ2-3; D may be TRBD1 (6 bases). The CDR3 loop spans 16 amino acids. The germline V gene encodes CDR1 SGHTA and CDR2 FQGTGA. CDR3 region: CASSLTTGYPTDTQYF. CDR3 coding DNA: TGTGCCAGCAGCCTAACTACAGGGTACCCCACAGATACGCAGTATTTT. Filled out from reference TRBV7-3 and TRBJ2-3, the complete variable domain reads GAGVSQTPSNKVTEKGKYVELRCDPISGHTALYWYRQSLGQGPEFLIYFQGTGAADDSGLPNDRFFAVRPEGSVSTLKIQRTERGDSAVYLCASSLTTGYPTDTQYFGPGTRLTVL.

The rearrangement joins TRBV20-1 to TRBJ1-4; D is perhaps TRBD1 (6 bases). The CDR3 consists of 15 residues. The V and J ends lost 7 bases and 7 bases respectively, with 22 bases between them. Germline CDR1 is DFQATT and CDR2 is SNEGSKA (reference sequence). This chain's CDR3 is CSGVPIWGAGEKLFF. In DNA, the CDR3 is TGCAGTGGGGTCCCAATATGGGGGGCGGGTGAAAAACTGTTTTTT.

V gene TRBV6-6 combines with J gene TRBJ2-7; no reliable D call. This CDR3 has 13 residues. CDR1 is MNHNY, CDR2 SVGAGI, per germline (reference sequence). V was trimmed by 10 bases and J by 3 bases, leaving 16 bases between them. The CDR3 nucleotides read TGTGCCACCCAAGCTCAGAACGACTACGAGCAGTACTTC. Translation gives CATQAQNDYEQYF.

This clonotype was observed a few times. This chain's CDR3 is CASCRLAGLEQFF. The CDR3 nucleotides read TGTGCCAGCTGTAGACTAGCGGGGTTGGAGCAGTTCTTC. The chain combines TRBV6-5 with TRBJ2-1; the match to TRBD2 covers 11 bases. The CDR3 runs 13 residues. J was trimmed by 10 bases and V by 8 bases; bases with no gene match: 7. Germline V CDR1 and CDR2: MNHEY, SVGAGI.

J is TRBJ1-2 and V is TRBV6-2 or TRBV6-3; D not resolved. CDR1 and CDR2 (germline): MNHEY, SVGEGT. The CDR3 has 16 amino acids. V was cut by 4 bases and J by 0 bases, with 15 bases left in between. The CDR3 nucleotides read TGTGCCAGCAGTTTAGTGTCCCAGGACGCTAACTATGGCTACACCTTC. Protein sequence: CASSLVSQDANYGYTF.

The table lists this clonotype with a count of one. At one of its ends the junction is not consistent with the germline gene, which may arise from a read error. This rearrangement joins TRBV15 to TRBJ2-5; D tentatively reads TRBD1 or TRBD2 (5 bases each). This CDR3 comprises 15 residues. The V gene's germline CDR1 is LNHNV and CDR2 YYDKDF (reference sequence). The CDR3 spells CATSARLGVIEAQYF. The CDR3 DNA reads as TGTGCCACCAGCGCCAGGTTGGGGGTAATAGAGGCCCAGTACTTC.

The rearrangement uses TRBV19 and TRBJ2-4; D not certain. The better agreement between TRBJ2-7 and the DNA end casts doubt on the J call. Germline CDR1 reads LNHDA; CDR2 reads SQIVND (reference sequence). The CDR3 consists of 15 residues. This chain's CDR3 is CASSAFLAERHEQYF. As DNA, the CDR3 is TGTGCCAGTAGTGCCTTCCTTGCGGAACGGCACGAGCAGTACTTC.

The chain joins TRBV6-5 to TRBJ1-2; D is uncertain. Deletions cut 2 bases from V and 4 bases from J, with 11 bases between. The CDR3 sequence is 14 residues long. Germline lookup yields CDR1 MNHEY and CDR2 SVGAGI. CDR3 in DNA: TGTGCCAGCAGTTACGGTGTACAGTCCTATGGCTACACCTTC. The encoded protein is CASSYGVQSYGYTF.

The chain links TRBV6-1 to TRBJ2-7; the D is unclear. The CDR3 spans 15 residues. Per the germline V gene, CDR1 is MNHNS and CDR2 is SASEGT. The V gene lost 10 bases and the J gene lost 0 bases, with 19 bases spanning the gap. The CDR3 sequence: CAIKMAGPYSYEQYF. For the CDR3, the DNA is TGTGCCATCAAGATGGCAGGCCCCTACTCCTACGAGCAGTACTTC.

The chain recombines TRBV5-6 with TRBJ2-3, with TRBD1 identical over 7 bases. The CDR3 is 14 amino acids. Germline lookup yields CDR1 SGHDT and CDR2 YYEEEE. V was pared by 4 bases and J by 6 bases, with 8 bases of the junction left unmatched. The CDR3 DNA reads as TGTGCCAGCAGCCCCGACAGGGCGGGTGATACGCAGTATTTT. Translated: CASSPDRAGDTQYF.

The chain joins TRBV9 to TRBJ2-2; 7 nucleotides agree with TRBD1. The J segment lost 7 bases and the V segment lost 1 base, leaving 16 bases of the junction unmatched. The CDR3 spans 18 residues. The V gene's germline CDR1 is SGDLS and CDR2 YYNGEE. This CDR3 is CASSVRAGVTGAVGELFF. In DNA form, the CDR3 reads TGTGCCAGCAGCGTACGGGCGGGCGTAACAGGGGCTGTCGGGGAGCTGTTTTTT.

The chain joins TRBV5-1 to TRBJ2-4; 13 positions agree with TRBD2. Germline V gene lookup returns CDR1 SGHRS and CDR2 YFSETQ. J was trimmed by 13 bases and V by 4 bases; bases with no gene match: 17. The CDR3 extends over 17 amino acids. Written as DNA, the CDR3 is TGCGCCAGCAGCGCGACTAGCGGGAGGCAGGGCTACAATGAGCAGTACTTC. Its protein is CASSATSGRQGYNEQYF.

The chain is built from TRBV20-1 and TRBJ2-1; the D is unclear. The V end lost 3 bases, the J end lost 2 bases, and 11 bases lay between the germline ends. Germline CDR1 DFQATT, CDR2 SNEGSKA (reference sequence). This CDR3 contains 14 residues. As DNA, the CDR3 is TGCAGTGCTAGTTTTGCTATCACCTACAATGAGCAGTTCTTC. Translation: CSASFAITYNEQFF.

Of note for this clonotype: This could be a read error, since a much larger clone is one nucleotide away. The chain uses TRBV5-6 and TRBJ2-1; 7 bases line up with TRBD1. This CDR3 is 12 amino acids long. Germline V gene data show CDR1 as SGHDT and CDR2 as YYEEEE. DNA for the CDR3: TGTGCCGGCAGCATGGACAGGAATGAGCAGTTCTTC. It yields the protein CAGSMDRNEQFF. Filled out from reference TRBV5-6 and TRBJ2-1, the complete variable domain reads DAGVTQSPTHLIKTRGQQVTLRCSPKSGHDTVSWYQQALGQGPQFIFQYYEEEERQRGNFPDRFSGHQFPNYSSELNVNALLLGDSALYLCAGSMDRNEQFFGPGTRLTVL.